One T cell receptor beta chain is described in this entry. The germline gives CDR1 LNHDA, CDR2 SQIVND (reference sequence). This CDR3 has 16 residues. V lost 6 bases to trimming and J lost 4 bases; unmatched junction nucleotides: 6. These data are taken from a study of cytomegalovirus exposure and HLA in healthy donors. The repertoire was sequenced with immunoSEQ multiplex PCR; TCRdb's copy has only in-frame clones and lacks some. Of about 150,000 clones in the sample, 90% to 95% were seen once. Sequenced input: PBMCs. The gene calls are TRBV19 and TRBJ2-3; 14 bases match TRBD2. The receptor was derived from a man between 18 and 35 years old in good health and CMV-seronegative. The CDR3 loop is CASRDGTSGGSDTQYF. The DNA for the CDR3 is TGTGCCAGTAGGGACGGGACTAGCGGGGGTTCAGATACGCAGTATTTT.